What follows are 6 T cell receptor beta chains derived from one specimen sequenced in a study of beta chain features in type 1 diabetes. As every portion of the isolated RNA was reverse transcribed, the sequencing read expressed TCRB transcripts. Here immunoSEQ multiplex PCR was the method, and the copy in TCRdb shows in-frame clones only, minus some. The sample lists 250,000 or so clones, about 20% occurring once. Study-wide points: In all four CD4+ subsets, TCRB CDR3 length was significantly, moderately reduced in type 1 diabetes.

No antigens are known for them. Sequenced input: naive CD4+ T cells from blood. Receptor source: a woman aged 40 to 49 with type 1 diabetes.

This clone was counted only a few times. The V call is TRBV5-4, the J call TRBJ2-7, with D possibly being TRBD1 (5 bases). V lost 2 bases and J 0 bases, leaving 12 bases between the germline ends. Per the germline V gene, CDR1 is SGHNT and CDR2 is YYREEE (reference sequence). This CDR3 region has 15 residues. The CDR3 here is CASSFGQGISYEQYF. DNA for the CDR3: TGTGCCAGCAGCTTCGGCCAGGGAATCTCCTACGAGCAGTACTTC. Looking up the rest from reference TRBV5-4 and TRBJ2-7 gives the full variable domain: ETGVTQSPTHLIKTRGQQVTLRCSSQSGHNTVSWYQQALGQGPQFIFQYYREEENGRGNFPPRFSGLQFPNYSSELNVNALELDDSALYLCASSFGQGISYEQYFGPGTRLTVT.

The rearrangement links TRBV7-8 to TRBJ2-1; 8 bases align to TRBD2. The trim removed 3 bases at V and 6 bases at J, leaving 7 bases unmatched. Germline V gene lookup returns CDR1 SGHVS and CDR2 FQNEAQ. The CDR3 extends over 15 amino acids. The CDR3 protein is CASSFSGGQSNEQFF. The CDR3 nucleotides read TGTGCCAGCAGCTTTTCGGGAGGGCAGAGCAATGAGCAGTTCTTC.

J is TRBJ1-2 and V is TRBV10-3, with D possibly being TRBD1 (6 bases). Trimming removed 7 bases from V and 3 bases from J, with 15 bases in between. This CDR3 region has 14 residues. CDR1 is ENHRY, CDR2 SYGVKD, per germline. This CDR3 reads CAINAGQTDYGYTF. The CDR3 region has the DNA TGTGCCATCAACGCTGGACAGACCGACTATGGCTACACCTTC.

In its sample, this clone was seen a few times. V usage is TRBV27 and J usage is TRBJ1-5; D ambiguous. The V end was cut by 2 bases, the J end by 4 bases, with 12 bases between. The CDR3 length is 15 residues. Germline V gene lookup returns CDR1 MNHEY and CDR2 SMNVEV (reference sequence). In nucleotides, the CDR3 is TGTGCCAGCAGTTTAGGCAGGCCCCTTAATCAGCCCCAGCATTTT. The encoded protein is CASSLGRPLNQPQHF.

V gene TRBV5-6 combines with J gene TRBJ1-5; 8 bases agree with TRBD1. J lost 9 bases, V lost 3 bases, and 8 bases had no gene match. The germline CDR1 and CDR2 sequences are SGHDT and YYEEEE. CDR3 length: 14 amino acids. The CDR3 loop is CASSWGTGLGPQHF. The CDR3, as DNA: TGTGCCAGCAGCTGGGGGACAGGTTTAGGGCCCCAGCATTTT.

This chain's CDR3 is CASSFSGNQPQHF. The CDR3 DNA is TGTGCCAGCAGCTTCAGTGGCAATCAGCCCCAGCATTTT. The chain carries TRBV7-9 and TRBJ1-5; no definite D call. The CDR3 runs 13 residues. Germline V lookup: CDR1 SEHNR, CDR2 FQNEAQ (reference sequence). Between the trimmed V and J ends, which lost 3 bases and 2 bases, there was a span of 5 bases.